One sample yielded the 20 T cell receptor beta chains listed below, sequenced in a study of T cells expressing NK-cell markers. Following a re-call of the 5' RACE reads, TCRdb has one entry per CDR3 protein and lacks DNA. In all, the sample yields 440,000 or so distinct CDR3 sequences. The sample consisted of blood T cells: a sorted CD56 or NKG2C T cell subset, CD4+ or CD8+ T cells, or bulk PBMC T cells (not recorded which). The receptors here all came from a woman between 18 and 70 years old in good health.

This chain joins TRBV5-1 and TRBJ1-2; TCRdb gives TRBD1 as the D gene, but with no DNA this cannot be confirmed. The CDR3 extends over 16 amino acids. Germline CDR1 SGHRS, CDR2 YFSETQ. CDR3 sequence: CASSPRTGGENYGYTF. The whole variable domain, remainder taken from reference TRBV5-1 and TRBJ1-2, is KAGVTQTPRYLIKTRGQQVTLSCSPISGHRSVSWYQQTPGQGLQFLFEYFSETQRNKGNFPGRFSGRQFSNSRSEMNVSTLELGDSALYLCASSPRTGGENYGYTFGSGTRLTVV.

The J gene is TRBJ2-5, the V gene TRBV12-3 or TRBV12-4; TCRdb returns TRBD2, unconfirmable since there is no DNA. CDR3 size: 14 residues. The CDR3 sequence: CASSLSGTGETQYF.

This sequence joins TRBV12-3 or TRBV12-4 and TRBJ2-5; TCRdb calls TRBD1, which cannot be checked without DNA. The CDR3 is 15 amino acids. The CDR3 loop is CASSPQEGYQETQYF.

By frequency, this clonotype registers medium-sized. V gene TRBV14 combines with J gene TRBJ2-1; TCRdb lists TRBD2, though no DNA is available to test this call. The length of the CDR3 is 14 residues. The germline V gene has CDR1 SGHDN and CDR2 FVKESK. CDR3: CASSGVAFSNEQFF.

This chain's CDR3 is CSATGQFLGETQYF. The rearrangement joins TRBV20-1 to TRBJ2-5; the D gene TCRdb calls, TRBD1, cannot be checked with no DNA. This CDR3 has 14 amino acids. The V gene's germline CDR1 is DFQATT and CDR2 SNEGSKA (reference sequence).

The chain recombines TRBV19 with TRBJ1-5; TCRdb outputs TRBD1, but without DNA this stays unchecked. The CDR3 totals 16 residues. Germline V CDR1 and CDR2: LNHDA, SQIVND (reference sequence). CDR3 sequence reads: CASKFRGQESNQPQHF. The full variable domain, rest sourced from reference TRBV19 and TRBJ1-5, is DGGITQSPKYLFRKEGQNVTLSCEQNLNHDAMYWYRQDPGQGLRLIYYSQIVNDFQKGDIAEGYSVSREKKESFPLTVTSAQKNPTAFYLCASKFRGQESNQPQHFGDGTRLSIL.

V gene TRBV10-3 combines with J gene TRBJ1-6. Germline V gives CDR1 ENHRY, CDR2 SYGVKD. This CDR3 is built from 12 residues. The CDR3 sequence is CAIASYNSPLHF.

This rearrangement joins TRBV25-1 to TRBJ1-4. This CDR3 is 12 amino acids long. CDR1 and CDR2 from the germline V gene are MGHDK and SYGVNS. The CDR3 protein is CASSVNNEKLFF.

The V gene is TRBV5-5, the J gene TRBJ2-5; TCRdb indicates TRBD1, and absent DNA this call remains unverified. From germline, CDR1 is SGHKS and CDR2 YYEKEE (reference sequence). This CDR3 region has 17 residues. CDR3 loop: CASSLEPGQGYQETQYF.

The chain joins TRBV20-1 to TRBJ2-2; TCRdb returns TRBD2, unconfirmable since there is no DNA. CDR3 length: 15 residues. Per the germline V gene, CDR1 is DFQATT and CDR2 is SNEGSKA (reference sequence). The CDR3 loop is CSARGREGPTGELFF.

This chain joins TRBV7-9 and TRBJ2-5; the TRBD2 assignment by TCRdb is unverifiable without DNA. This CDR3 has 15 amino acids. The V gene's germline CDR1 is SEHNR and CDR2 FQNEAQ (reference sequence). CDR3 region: CASSPSLAGWETQYF.

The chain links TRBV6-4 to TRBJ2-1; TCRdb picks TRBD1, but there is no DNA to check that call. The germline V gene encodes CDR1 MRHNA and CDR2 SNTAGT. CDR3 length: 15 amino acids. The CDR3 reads CASSDSRAGYNEQFF.

The CDR3 loop reads CATPLLGGAEQYF. The chain employs TRBV2 and TRBJ2-7; the D call of TRBD1 rests on TCRdb alone, since no DNA is present to check it. Germline V gene sequence: CDR1 SNHLY, CDR2 FYNNEI. CDR3 length: 13 amino acids.

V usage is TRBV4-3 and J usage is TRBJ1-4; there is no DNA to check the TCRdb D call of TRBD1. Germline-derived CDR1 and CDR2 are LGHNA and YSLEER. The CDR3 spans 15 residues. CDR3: CASSQDGTEGGGLFF.

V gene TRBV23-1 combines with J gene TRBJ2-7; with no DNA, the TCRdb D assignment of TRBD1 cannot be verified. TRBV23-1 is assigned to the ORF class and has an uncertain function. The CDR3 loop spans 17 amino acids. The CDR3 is CASSRGGPFNPPYEQYF.

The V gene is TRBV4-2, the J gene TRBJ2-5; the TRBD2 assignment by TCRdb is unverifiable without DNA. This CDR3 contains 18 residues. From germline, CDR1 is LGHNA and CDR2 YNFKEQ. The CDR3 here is CASSPSGTSGGGRETQYF.

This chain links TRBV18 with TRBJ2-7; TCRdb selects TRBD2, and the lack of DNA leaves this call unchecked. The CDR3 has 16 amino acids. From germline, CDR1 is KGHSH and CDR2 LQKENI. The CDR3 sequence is CASSLHGLAGSYEQYF.

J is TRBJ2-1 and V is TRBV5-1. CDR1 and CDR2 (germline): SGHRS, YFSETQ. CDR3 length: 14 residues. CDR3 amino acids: CASSLRVLESEQFF.

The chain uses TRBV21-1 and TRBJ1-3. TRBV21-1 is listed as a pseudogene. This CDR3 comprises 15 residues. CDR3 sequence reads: CASSKLNSWGNTIYF.

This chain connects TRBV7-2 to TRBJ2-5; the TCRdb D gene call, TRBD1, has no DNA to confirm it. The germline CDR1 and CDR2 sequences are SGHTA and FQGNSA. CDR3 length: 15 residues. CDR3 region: CASNGLQGRPETQYF.